The 6 T cell receptor beta chains below were found in one sample sequenced in a study of Ad26.COV2.S vaccination and SARS-CoV-2 variants. This sample's treatment: roughly 18 received Ad26.COV2.S at low or high dose, single or two shots; five or six received placebo; per-sample allocation not given. Sampling happened 63 days after the first vaccine or placebo injection. Generated by immunoSEQ multiplex PCR, the TCRdb table keeps only in-frame clones and is missing some. The table includes approximately 400,000 clones, about 80% detected once. The sequencing here drew on peripheral blood, taken in a trial of Ad26.COV2.S vaccine versus placebo. These receptors all stem from a person aged 18-60 years who received the Ad26.COV2.S COVID-19 vaccine or a placebo.

The gene calls are TRBV7-4 and TRBJ2-1; D possibly corresponds to TRBD2 (5 bases). The CDR3 has 15 amino acids. The germline gives CDR1 SGHVT, CDR2 SQSDAQ. V lost 3 bases, J lost 7 bases, and 16 bases lay in between. The CDR3 here is CASSLMTQRGNEQFF. The CDR3 coding sequence is TGTGCCAGCAGCTTGATGACACAGAGAGGGAATGAGCAGTTCTTC. Complete variable domain (other parts from reference TRBV7-4 and TRBJ2-1): GAGVSQSPRYKVAKRGRDVALRCDSISGHVTLYWYRQTLGQGSEVLTYSQSDAQRDKSGRPSGRFSAERPERSVSTLKIQRTEQGDSAVYLCASSLMTQRGNEQFFGPGTRLTVL.

This clone was seen only once. The rearrangement joins TRBV7-6 to TRBJ1-5; maybe TRBD1 (5 bases). Germline V lookup: CDR1 SGHVS, CDR2 FNYEAQ. The CDR3 length is 18 residues. Trimming removed 7 bases from V and 5 bases from J, with 27 bases in between. The CDR3 bases are TGTGCCAGCAACTCTGAAACCCCCGACAGACCTGCTTATCAGCCCCAGCATTTT. The encoded protein is CASNSETPDRPAYQPQHF.

Only one count was recorded for this clone. This chain links TRBV10-1 with TRBJ2-1; TRBD2 is a possible D gene (5 bases). This CDR3 contains 14 residues. Trimming removed 0 bases at V and 5 bases at J, with 8 bases between. Germline V gene lookup returns CDR1 WNHNN and CDR2 SYGVQD (reference sequence). The CDR3 reads CASSESPEDNEQFF. CDR3 bases: TGCGCCAGCAGTGAGTCGCCGGAGGACAATGAGCAGTTCTTC.

This chain joins TRBV6-1 and TRBJ1-1, with TRBD1 identical over 7 bases. V lost 2 bases to trimming and J lost 1 base; unmatched junction nucleotides: 7. Looked up from germline, CDR1 is MNHNS and CDR2 is SASEGT. The CDR3 sequence is 16 residues long. CDR3 loop: CASSEHIGGANTEAFF. DNA for the CDR3: TGTGCCAGCAGTGAACACATAGGGGGCGCGAACACTGAAGCTTTCTTT.

This clone was observed once. This rearrangement joins TRBV5-1 to TRBJ2-5; 10 bases map to TRBD2. Germline V gene lookup returns CDR1 SGHRS and CDR2 YFSETQ. The CDR3 extends over 16 amino acids. V dropped 4 bases and J dropped 12; count of bases not matched to a gene: 18. The CDR3 region is CASSPGLLAGESRKYF. CDR3 nucleotide sequence: TGCGCCAGCAGCCCCGGGCTGCTAGCGGGAGAAAGTAGGAAGTACTTC.

V and J are TRBV19 and TRBJ1-4; D not resolved. CDR3 length: 14 amino acids. Trimming removed 4 bases from V and 7 bases from J, with 13 bases in between. The germline CDR1 and CDR2 sequences are LNHDA and SQIVND (reference sequence). The CDR3 nucleotides are TGTGCCAGTAGTAAGACCCCGCGGGGTGAAAAACTGTTTTTT. It specifies CASSKTPRGEKLFF. Using reference TRBV19 and TRBJ1-4 for the parts outside the CDR3, the full variable domain is DGGITQSPKYLFRKEGQNVTLSCEQNLNHDAMYWYRQDPGQGLRLIYYSQIVNDFQKGDIAEGYSVSREKKESFPLTVTSAQKNPTAFYLCASSKTPRGEKLFFGSGTQLSVL.